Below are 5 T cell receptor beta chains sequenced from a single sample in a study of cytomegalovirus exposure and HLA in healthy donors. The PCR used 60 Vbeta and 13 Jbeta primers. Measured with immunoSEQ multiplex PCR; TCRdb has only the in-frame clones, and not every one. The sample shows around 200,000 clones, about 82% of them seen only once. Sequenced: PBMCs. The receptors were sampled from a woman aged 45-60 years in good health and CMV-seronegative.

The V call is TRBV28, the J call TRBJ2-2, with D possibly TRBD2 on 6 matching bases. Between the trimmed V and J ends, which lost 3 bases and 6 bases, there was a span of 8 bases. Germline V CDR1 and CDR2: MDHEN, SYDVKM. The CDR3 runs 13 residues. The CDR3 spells CASSFGGPGELFF. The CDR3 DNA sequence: TGTGCCAGCAGTTTTGGAGGGCCCGGGGAGCTGTTTTTT.

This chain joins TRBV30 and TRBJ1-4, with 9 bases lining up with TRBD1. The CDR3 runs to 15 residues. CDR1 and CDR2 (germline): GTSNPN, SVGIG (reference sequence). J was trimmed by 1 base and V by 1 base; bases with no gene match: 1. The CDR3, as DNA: TGTGCCTGGAGTGCGACAGGGGGAACTAATGAAAAACTGTTTTTT. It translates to CAWSATGGTNEKLFF.

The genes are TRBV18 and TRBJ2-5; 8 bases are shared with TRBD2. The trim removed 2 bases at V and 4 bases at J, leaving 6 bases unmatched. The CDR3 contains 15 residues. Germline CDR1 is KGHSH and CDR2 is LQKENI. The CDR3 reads CASSPGAGGGETQYF. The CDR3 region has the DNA TGTGCCAGCTCACCAGGTGCGGGAGGCGGAGAGACCCAGTACTTC.

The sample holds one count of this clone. The CDR3 bases are TGTGCCAGCAGCGTGGGGCTGGGAGGAAGAAATCAGCCCCAGCATTTT. This encodes CASSVGLGGRNQPQHF. J is TRBJ1-5 and V is TRBV7-9, with a tentative D call TRBD1 (5 bases). CDR3 length: 16 amino acids. The germline gives CDR1 SEHNR, CDR2 FQNEAQ (reference sequence). V shed 5 bases and J shed 4 bases, with 18 bases lying between them.

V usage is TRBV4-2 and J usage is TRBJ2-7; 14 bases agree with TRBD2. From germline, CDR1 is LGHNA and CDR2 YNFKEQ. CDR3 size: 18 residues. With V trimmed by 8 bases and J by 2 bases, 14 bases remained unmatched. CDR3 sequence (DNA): TGTGCCAGCGCCCCCGGGGGGACTAGCGGGAGCTCCGCCTACGAGCAGTACTTC. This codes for CASAPGGTSGSSAYEQYF.